Presented here are 17 T cell receptor beta chains from one specimen sequenced in a study of T cell responses to AZD1222 COVID-19 vaccine. The protocol was immunoSEQ multiplex PCR, while the TCRdb copy is restricted to in-frame clones and leaves out a portion. The sample lists some 120,000 clones, less than 95% occurring once. The starting material was peripheral blood, obtained on day 0 of MenACWY control vaccination. Every receptor here comes from an adult in good health.

V usage is TRBV7-9 and J usage is TRBJ1-1; weak D call: TRBD1 (6 bases). Trimming left V 5 bases short and J 4 bases short, with 17 bases between. The germline gives CDR1 SEHNR, CDR2 FQNEAQ (reference sequence). The CDR3 is 15 amino acids. The CDR3 region is CASSPPPTGATEAFF. CDR3 DNA sequence: TGTGCCAGCAGCCCTCCCCCGACAGGTGCCACTGAAGCTTTCTTT.

This chain links TRBV2 with TRBJ1-6; TRBD1 might be the D (5 bases). V was pared by 7 bases and J by 8 bases, with 12 bases between. CDR3 size: 13 residues. The germline V gene encodes CDR1 SNHLY and CDR2 FYNNEI. This chain's CDR3 is CASTDTTYSPLHF. Here the CDR3 DNA reads TGTGCCAGCACGGACACAACTTATTCACCCCTCCACTTT. Combining the CDR3 with reference TRBV2 and TRBJ1-6 gives the whole variable domain EPEVTQTPSHQVTQMGQEVILRCVPISNHLYFYWYRQILGQKVEFLVSFYNNEISEKSEIFDDQFSVERPDGSNFTLKIRSTKLEDSAMYFCASTDTTYSPLHFGNGTRLTVT.

The chain recombines TRBV7-2 with TRBJ1-2, with D uncertain. The V gene lost 7 bases and the J gene lost 4 bases, with 28 bases spanning the gap. Germline V gives CDR1 SGHTA, CDR2 FQGNSA. This CDR3 has 18 residues. CDR3 nucleotide sequence: TGTGCCAGCATCCAAATTAGTCCGGGTCTGATTCCCGCCTATGGCTACACCTTC. Translation gives CASIQISPGLIPAYGYTF.

The J gene is TRBJ1-2, the V gene TRBV7-9, with 8 bases that match TRBD1. Germline CDR1 is SEHNR and CDR2 is FQNEAQ (reference sequence). The ends lost 3 bases at V and 4 bases at J; junction bases unmatched: 7. The CDR3 spans 15 residues. The CDR3 reads CASSFGQGDFYGYTF. The CDR3, as DNA: TGTGCCAGCAGCTTTGGACAGGGAGACTTCTATGGCTACACCTTC.

V and J are TRBV5-6 and TRBJ2-1, with unresolved D. Germline loops: CDR1 SGHDT, CDR2 YYEEEE. The CDR3 contains 13 residues. Trimming shortened V by 0 bases and J by 4 bases, and 5 bases separated the two germline ends. The CDR3 protein is CASSLVGYNEQFF. As DNA, the CDR3 is TGTGCCAGCAGCTTGGTGGGTTACAATGAGCAGTTCTTC.

V usage is TRBV29-1 and J usage is TRBJ1-3; D possibly corresponds to TRBD1 (5 bases). V was clipped by 0 bases and J by 3 bases, with 9 bases between them. This CDR3 spans 14 amino acids. Germline assignment: CDR1 SQVTM and CDR2 ANQGSEA. The CDR3 nucleotides read TGCAGCGTTGAAGACGGGACGGGTGGAAACACCATATATTTT. Translation: CSVEDGTGGNTIYF.

The chain joins TRBV13 to TRBJ1-6; D gene ambiguous. V gave up 2 bases and J gave up 10 bases, with 12 bases separating them. CDR3 length: 14 amino acids. The germline gives CDR1 PRHDT, CDR2 FYEKMQ (reference sequence). CDR3 DNA: TGTGCCAGCAGCTTATGGGGTAAACAATCACCCCTCCACTTT. Residues: CASSLWGKQSPLHF.

The chain couples TRBV11-2 to TRBJ2-5, with D perhaps matching TRBD2 (6 bases). V was cut by 3 bases and J by 4 bases, with 15 bases left in between. This CDR3 is built from 15 residues. Per the germline V gene, CDR1 is SGHAT and CDR2 is FQNNGV. Here the CDR3 reads CASSLFLRGIETQYF. The CDR3 bases are TGTGCCAGCAGCTTGTTCCTGCGGGGTATAGAGACCCAGTACTTC. The entire variable domain, with the rest obtained from reference TRBV11-2 and TRBJ2-5, is as follows: EAGVAQSPRYKIIEKRQSVAFWCNPISGHATLYWYQQILGQGPKLLIQFQNNGVVDDSQLPKDRFSAERLKGVDSTLKIQPAKLEDSAVYLCASSLFLRGIETQYFGPGTRLLVL.

The CDR3 here is CASSSPDRIQETQYF. The CDR3 DNA reads TGTGCCAGCAGCTCCCCGGACAGGATACAAGAGACCCAGTACTTC. The rearrangement uses TRBV11-2 and TRBJ2-5, with 7 bases fitting TRBD1. The CDR3 totals 15 residues. Trimming at V came to 4 bases and at J to 2 bases, leaving 7 bases not matched to a gene. Per germline, CDR1 SGHAT and CDR2 FQNNGV.

On this clone itself: The same CDR3 can be traced to other DNA sequences in this sample. The CDR3 sequence: CASSLGGGTGELFF. The CDR3 bases are TGTGCCAGCAGCTTAGGGGGGGGAACCGGGGAGCTGTTTTTT. The chain links TRBV7-6 to TRBJ2-2, with TRBD2 identical over 7 bases. CDR3 length: 14 amino acids. Unmatched junction bases numbered 1, after V lost 1 base and J lost 5 bases. Germline CDR1 SGHVS, CDR2 FNYEAQ.

V is TRBV3-1 (or the pseudogene TRBV3-2) and J is TRBJ2-7; D uncertain. This CDR3 contains 15 residues. Per the germline V gene, CDR1 is LGHDT and CDR2 is YNNKEL (reference sequence). The V end lost 4 bases, the J end lost 6 bases, and 19 bases lay between the germline ends. This CDR3 reads CASSRGPIGTGEQYV. CDR3 coding DNA: TGTGCCAGCAGCCGAGGTCCAATCGGAACGGGCGAGCAGTACGTC.

The CDR3 region is CASSPRTSGAKTQYF. The DNA for the CDR3 is TGTGCCAGCTCACCAAGGACTAGCGGGGCGAAGACCCAGTACTTC. The chain recombines TRBV18 with TRBJ2-5, with 12 bases lining up with TRBD2. The ends lost 2 bases at V and 6 bases at J; junction bases unmatched: 4. The CDR3 is 15 residues long. Germline CDR1 is KGHSH and CDR2 is LQKENI.

The J gene is TRBJ1-1, the V gene TRBV29-1; maybe TRBD1 (6 bases). Trimming left V 0 bases short and J 3 bases short, with 11 bases between. Germline CDR1 reads SQVTM; CDR2 reads ANQGSEA. The CDR3 has 14 amino acids. CDR3 region: CSVEDRGGYTEAFF. Written as DNA, the CDR3 is TGCAGCGTTGAAGATCGAGGGGGGTACACTGAAGCTTTCTTT. Full variable domain (rest looked up from reference TRBV29-1 and TRBJ1-1): SAVISQKPSRDICQRGTSLTIQCQVDSQVTMMFWYRQQPGQSLTLIATANQGSEATYESGFVIDKFPISRPNLTFSTLTVSNMSPEDSSIYLCSVEDRGGYTEAFFGQGTRLTVV.

V is TRBV24-1 and J is TRBJ2-3; D gene uncertain. V was cut by 4 bases and J by 1 base, with 14 bases left in between. The CDR3 loop spans 16 amino acids. CDR1 is KGHDR, CDR2 SFDVKD, per germline. The CDR3 here is CATSDHVPGGTDTQYF. CDR3 bases: TGTGCCACCAGTGACCACGTTCCGGGTGGCACAGATACGCAGTATTTT.

The J gene is TRBJ2-5, the V gene TRBV27; D remains ambiguous. V was clipped by 5 bases and J by 4 bases, with 11 bases between them. Germline V CDR1 and CDR2: MNHEY, SMNVEV (reference sequence). The CDR3 is made up of 13 amino acids. The CDR3 spells CASSPTGLETQYF. The CDR3 coding sequence is TGTGCCAGCAGTCCTACCGGGTTAGAGACCCAGTACTTC.

V and J are TRBV9 and TRBJ2-3; D is ambiguous. There are 11 residues in the CDR3. The germline CDR1 and CDR2 sequences are SGDLS and YYNGEE. Trimming cost V 4 bases and J 8 bases, with 8 bases left between them. CDR3 protein: CASSRGPTQYF. The CDR3 DNA reads TGTGCCAGCAGCCGTGGTCCTACGCAGTATTTT.

The genes are TRBV29-1 and TRBJ2-7, with 7 bases matching TRBD1. V shed 6 bases and J 5 bases; nucleotides not matched to a gene: 10. The CDR3 has 13 amino acids. CDR1 SQVTM and CDR2 ANQGSEA come from the germline V gene. The CDR3 is CSVLGQAIHEQYF. CDR3 DNA sequence: TGCAGCGTCCTTGGACAGGCAATCCACGAGCAGTACTTC.